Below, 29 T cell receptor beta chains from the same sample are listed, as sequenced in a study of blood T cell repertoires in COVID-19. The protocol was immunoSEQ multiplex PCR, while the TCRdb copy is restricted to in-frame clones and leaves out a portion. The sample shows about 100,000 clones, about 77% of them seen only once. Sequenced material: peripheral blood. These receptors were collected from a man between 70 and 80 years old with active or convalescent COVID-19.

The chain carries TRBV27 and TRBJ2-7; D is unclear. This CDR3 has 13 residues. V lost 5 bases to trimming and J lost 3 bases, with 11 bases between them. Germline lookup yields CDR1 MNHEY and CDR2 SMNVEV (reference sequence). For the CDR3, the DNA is TGTGCCAGCAGTCTCCTGGCCCACTACGAGCAGTACTTC. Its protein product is CASSLLAHYEQYF.

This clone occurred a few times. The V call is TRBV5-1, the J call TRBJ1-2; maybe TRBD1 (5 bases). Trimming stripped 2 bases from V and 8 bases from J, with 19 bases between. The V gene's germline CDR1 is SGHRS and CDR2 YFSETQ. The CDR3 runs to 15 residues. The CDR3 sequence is CASSLGRRDGSGYTF. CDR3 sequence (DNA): TGCGCCAGCAGCTTAGGGAGGCGGGACGGAAGCGGCTACACCTTC.

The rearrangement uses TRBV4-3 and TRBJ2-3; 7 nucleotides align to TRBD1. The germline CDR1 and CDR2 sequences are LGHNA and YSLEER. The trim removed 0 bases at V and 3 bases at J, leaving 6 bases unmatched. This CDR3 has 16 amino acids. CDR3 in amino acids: CASSQERGGQTDTQYF. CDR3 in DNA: TGCGCCAGCAGCCAAGAGCGAGGGGGCCAAACAGATACGCAGTATTTT.

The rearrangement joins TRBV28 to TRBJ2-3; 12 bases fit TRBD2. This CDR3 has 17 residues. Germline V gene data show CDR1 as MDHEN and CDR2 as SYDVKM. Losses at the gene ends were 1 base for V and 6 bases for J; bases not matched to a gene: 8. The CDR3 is CASSLLASGGARDTQYF. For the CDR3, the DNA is TGTGCCAGCAGTTTATTAGCTAGCGGGGGGGCCCGGGATACGCAGTATTTT.

The CDR3 sequence: CASSLDRDQTQYF. In DNA form, the CDR3 reads TGTGCCAGCAGTTTGGACAGGGACCAGACCCAGTACTTC. The chain employs TRBV12-3 or TRBV12-4 and TRBJ2-5; TRBD1 matches 8 bases. CDR3 length: 13 residues. With 3 bases clipped from V and 6 bases from J, the junction kept 3 bases outside the gene matches.

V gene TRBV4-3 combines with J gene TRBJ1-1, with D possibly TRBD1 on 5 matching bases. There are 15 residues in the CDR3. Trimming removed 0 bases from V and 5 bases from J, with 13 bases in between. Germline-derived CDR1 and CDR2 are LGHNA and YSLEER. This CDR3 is CASSQDGGRWTEAFF. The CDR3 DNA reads TGCGCCAGCAGCCAAGATGGGGGGAGATGGACTGAAGCTTTCTTT.

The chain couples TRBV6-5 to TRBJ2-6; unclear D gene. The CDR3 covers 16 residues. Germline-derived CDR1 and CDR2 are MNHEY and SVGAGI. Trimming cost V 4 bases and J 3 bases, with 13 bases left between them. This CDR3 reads CASSFFDRVGANVLTF. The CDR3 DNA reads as TGTGCCAGCAGTTTCTTCGACCGGGTTGGGGCCAACGTCCTGACTTTC.

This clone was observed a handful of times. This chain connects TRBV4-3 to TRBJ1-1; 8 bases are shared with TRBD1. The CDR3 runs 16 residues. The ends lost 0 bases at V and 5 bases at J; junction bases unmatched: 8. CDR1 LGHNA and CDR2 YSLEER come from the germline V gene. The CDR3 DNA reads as TGCGCCAGCAGCCAAGATTCCAGGGGGCTAATAACTGAAGCTTTCTTT. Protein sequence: CASSQDSRGLITEAFF.

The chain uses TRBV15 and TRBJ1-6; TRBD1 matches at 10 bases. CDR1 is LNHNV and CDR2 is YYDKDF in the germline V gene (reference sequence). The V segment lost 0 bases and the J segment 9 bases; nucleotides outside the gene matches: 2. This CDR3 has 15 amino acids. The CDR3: CATSRDRTGGSPLHF. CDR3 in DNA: TGTGCCACCAGCAGAGATAGGACAGGGGGTTCACCCCTCCACTTT.

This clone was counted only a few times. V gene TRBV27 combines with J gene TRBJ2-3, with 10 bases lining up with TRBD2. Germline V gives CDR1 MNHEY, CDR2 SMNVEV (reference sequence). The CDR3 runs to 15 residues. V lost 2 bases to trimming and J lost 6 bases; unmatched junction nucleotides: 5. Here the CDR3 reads CASSLLAGVGDTQYF. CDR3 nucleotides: TGTGCCAGCAGTTTACTAGCGGGAGTGGGCGATACGCAGTATTTT.

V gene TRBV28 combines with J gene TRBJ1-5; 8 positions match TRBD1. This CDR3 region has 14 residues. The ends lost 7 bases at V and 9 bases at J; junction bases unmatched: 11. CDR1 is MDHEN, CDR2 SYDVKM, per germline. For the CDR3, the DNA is TGTGCCAGCACCTTGACAGGGGCTTCGGGGCCCCAGCATTTT. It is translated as CASTLTGASGPQHF.

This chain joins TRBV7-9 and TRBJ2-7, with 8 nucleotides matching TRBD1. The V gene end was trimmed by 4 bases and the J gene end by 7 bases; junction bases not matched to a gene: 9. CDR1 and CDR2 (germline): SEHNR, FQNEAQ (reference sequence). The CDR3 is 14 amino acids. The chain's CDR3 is CASSSGQGLYEQYF. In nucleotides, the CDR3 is TGTGCCAGCAGCTCCGGACAGGGCCTGTATGAGCAGTACTTC.

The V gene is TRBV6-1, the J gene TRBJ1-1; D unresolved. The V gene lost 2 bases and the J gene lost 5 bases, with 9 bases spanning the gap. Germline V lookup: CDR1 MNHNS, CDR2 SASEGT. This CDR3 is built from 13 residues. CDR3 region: CASSETRDTEAFF. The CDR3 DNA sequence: TGTGCCAGCAGTGAAACTCGAGATACTGAAGCTTTCTTT.

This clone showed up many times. This CDR3 reads CASSLPGSIYEQYF. For the CDR3, the DNA is TGTGCCAGCAGCTTGCCTGGGAGTATCTACGAGCAGTACTTC. J is TRBJ2-7 and V is TRBV5-6, with TRBD2 as a possible D gene (5 bases). Germline V gene lookup returns CDR1 SGHDT and CDR2 YYEEEE. The CDR3 is made up of 14 amino acids. V lost 1 base and J lost 3, with 11 bases in between.

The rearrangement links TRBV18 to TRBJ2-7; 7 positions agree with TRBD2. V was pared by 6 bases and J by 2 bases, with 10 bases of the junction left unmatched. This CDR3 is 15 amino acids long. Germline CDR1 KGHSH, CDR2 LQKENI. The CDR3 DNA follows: TGTGCCAGCTCCCCCGGGACTACCAACACCTACGAGCAGTACTTC. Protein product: CASSPGTTNTYEQYF.

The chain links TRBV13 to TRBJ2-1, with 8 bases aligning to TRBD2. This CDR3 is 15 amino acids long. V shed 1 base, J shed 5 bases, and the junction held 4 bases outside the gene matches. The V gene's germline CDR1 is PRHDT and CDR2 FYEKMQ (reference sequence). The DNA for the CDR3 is TGTGCCAGCAGCTTAGAAGGGACTAGGAACAATGAGCAGTTCTTC. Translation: CASSLEGTRNNEQFF.

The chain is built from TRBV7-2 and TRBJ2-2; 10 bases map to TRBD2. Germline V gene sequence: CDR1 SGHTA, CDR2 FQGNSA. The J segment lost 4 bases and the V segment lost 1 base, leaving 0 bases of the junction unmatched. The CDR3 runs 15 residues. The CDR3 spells CASSLGLAGTGELFF. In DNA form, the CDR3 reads TGTGCCAGCAGCTTAGGACTAGCGGGCACCGGGGAGCTGTTTTTT.

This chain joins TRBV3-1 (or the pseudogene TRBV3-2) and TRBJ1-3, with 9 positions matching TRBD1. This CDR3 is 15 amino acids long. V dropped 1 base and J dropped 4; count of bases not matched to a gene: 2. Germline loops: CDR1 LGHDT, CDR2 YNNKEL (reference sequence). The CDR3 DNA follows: TGTGCCAGCAGCCAAGCTGGGACAGGGGGAAACACCATATATTTT. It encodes CASSQAGTGGNTIYF.

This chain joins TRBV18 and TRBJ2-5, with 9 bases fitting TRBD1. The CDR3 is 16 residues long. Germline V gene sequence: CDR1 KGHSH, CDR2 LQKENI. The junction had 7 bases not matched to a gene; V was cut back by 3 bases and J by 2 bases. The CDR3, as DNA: TGTGCCAGCTCACCCCGGGACAGGGCTAAACAAGAGACCCAGTACTTC. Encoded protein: CASSPRDRAKQETQYF.

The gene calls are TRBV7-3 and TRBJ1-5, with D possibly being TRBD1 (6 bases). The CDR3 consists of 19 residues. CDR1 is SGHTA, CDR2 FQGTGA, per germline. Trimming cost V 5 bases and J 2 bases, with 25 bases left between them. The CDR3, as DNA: TGTGCCAGCAGCGGATACAGGGAGCCTGGTGCCTCGGGCAATCAGCCCCAGCATTTT. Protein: CASSGYREPGASGNQPQHF. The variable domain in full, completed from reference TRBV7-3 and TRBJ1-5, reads GAGVSQTPSNKVTEKGKYVELRCDPISGHTALYWYRQSLGQGPEFLIYFQGTGAADDSGLPNDRFFAVRPEGSVSTLKIQRTERGDSAVYLCASSGYREPGASGNQPQHFGDGTRLSIL.

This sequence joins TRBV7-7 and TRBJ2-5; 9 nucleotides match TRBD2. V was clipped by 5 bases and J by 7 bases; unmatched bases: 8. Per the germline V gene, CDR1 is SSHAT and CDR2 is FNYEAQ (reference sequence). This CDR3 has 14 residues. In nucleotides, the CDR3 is TGTGCCAGCAGCCCGCGCGGGGGGGCCGGGACCCAGTACTTC. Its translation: CASSPRGGAGTQYF.

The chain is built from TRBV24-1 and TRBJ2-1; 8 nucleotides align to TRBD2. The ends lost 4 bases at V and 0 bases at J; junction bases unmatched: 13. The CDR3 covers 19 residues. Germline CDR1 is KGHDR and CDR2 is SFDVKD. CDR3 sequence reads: CATSETTGTRWGSYNEQFF. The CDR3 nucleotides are TGTGCCACCAGTGAAACCACCGGGACTAGGTGGGGCTCCTACAATGAGCAGTTCTTC.

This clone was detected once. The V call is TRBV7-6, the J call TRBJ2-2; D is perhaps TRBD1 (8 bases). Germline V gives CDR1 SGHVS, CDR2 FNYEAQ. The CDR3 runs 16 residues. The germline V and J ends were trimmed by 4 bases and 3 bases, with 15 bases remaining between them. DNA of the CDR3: TGTGCCAGCAGCTCTCTACAGGGGGGGGACACCGGGGAGCTGTTTTTT. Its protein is CASSSLQGGDTGELFF.

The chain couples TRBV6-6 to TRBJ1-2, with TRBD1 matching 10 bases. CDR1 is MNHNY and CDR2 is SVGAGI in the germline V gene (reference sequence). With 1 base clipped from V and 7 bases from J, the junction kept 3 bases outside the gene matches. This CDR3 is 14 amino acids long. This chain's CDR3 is CASSYLGQGGGYTF. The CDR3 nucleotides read TGTGCCAGCAGTTACTTAGGACAGGGGGGTGGCTACACCTTC.

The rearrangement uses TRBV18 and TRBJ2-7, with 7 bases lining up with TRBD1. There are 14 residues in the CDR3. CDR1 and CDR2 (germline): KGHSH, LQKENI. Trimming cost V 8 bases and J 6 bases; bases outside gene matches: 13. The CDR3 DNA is TGTGCCAGCGCTCGACAGGGATCTTTGGGCGAGCAGTACTTC. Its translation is CASARQGSLGEQYF.

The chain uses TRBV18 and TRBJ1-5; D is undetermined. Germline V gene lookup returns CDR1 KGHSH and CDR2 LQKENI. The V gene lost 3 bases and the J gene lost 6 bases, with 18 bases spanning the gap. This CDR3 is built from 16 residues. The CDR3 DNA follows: TGTGCCAGCTCACCCTCCCGGGGAGTATTAGGTCAGCCCCAGCATTTT. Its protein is CASSPSRGVLGQPQHF. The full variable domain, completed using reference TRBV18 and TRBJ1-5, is NAGVMQNPRHLVRRRGQEARLRCSPMKGHSHVYWYRQLPEEGLKFMVYLQKENIIDESGMPKERFSAEFPKEGPSILRIQQVVRGDSAAYFCASSPSRGVLGQPQHFGDGTRLSIL.

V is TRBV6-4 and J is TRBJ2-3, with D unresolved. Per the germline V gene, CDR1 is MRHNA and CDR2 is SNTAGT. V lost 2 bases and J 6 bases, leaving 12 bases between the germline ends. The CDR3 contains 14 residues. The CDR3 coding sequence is TGTGCCAGCAGTGACGGTCTAGGAACCGATACGCAGTATTTT. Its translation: CASSDGLGTDTQYF.

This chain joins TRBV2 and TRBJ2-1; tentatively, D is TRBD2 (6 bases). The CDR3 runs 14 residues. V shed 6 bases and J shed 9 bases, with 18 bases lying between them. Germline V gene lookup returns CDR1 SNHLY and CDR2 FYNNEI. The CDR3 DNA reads TGTGCCAGCAGCTCCCCGGGACTCAGTGGTGAGCAGTTCTTC. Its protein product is CASSSPGLSGEQFF.

The CDR3 loop reads CASSYSGNNEQFF. CDR3 coding DNA: TGTGCCAGTAGCTACTCGGGGAACAATGAGCAGTTCTTC. This chain links TRBV19 with TRBJ2-1; D possibly corresponds to TRBD2 (5 bases). The CDR3 length is 13 residues. V gave up 6 bases and J gave up 5 bases, with 11 bases separating them. The germline V gene encodes CDR1 LNHDA and CDR2 SQIVND (reference sequence).